The 18 T cell receptor beta chains below all came from one sample that was sequenced in a study of neurological immune-mediated disorders. From the 5' RACE reads, TCRdb called clonotypes with MiXCR, one entry per CDR3 protein. The data hold tens of thousands of distinct CDR3 sequences, with less than 5.5% observed a single time. Sample: PBMCs. Receptors originate from a man aged 18 to 30 with multiple sclerosis.

This clonotype was counted at least ten times. The CDR3 protein is CASSLASSGRSPREQYF. As DNA, the CDR3 is TGCGCCAGCAGCTTGGCCTCTAGCGGGAGATCTCCTCGCGAGCAGTACTTC. The chain joins TRBV5-1 to TRBJ2-7; 10 bases map to TRBD2. J gave up 6 bases and V 0 bases, and 12 bases lay outside the gene matches. The CDR3 loop spans 17 amino acids. Germline V lookup: CDR1 SGHRS, CDR2 YFSETQ.

This clonotype appeared many times. The CDR3 loop reads CASSQEGDRGETQYF. CDR3 coding DNA: TGCGCCAGCAGCCAGGAGGGGGACAGGGGAGAGACCCAGTACTTC. This rearrangement joins TRBV5-1 to TRBJ2-5, with TRBD1 matching over 10 bases. This CDR3 is 15 amino acids long. Germline V gene data show CDR1 as SGHRS and CDR2 as YFSETQ. V shed 4 bases, J shed 4 bases, and the junction held 7 bases outside the gene matches.

This clonotype has a count of ten or more. The chain is built from TRBV5-1 and TRBJ2-7; 11 bases fit TRBD1. The V gene's germline CDR1 is SGHRS and CDR2 YFSETQ. V was pared by 4 bases and J by 2 bases, with 5 bases of the junction left unmatched. CDR3 length: 15 residues. CDR3 loop: CASSEGQGGTYEQYF. The CDR3 DNA is TGCGCCAGCAGCGAGGGACAGGGGGGAACCTACGAGCAGTACTTC.

This clonotype was observed at least ten times. The chain recombines TRBV3-1 with TRBJ2-2; D gene uncertain. Germline V gene sequence: CDR1 LGHDT, CDR2 YNNKEL (reference sequence). The V end lost 0 bases, the J end lost 4 bases, and 9 bases lay between the germline ends. The CDR3 is made up of 15 amino acids. The DNA of the CDR3 is TGTGCCAGCAGCCAAGATTCCCCAGTCACCGGGGAGCTGTTTTTT. It codes for CASSQDSPVTGELFF.

This clonotype was observed a handful of times. The rearrangement links TRBV20-1 to TRBJ2-5; D is possibly TRBD2 (6 bases). Germline assignment: CDR1 DFQATT and CDR2 SNEGSKA (reference sequence). The V end was cut by 0 bases, the J end by 10 bases, with 12 bases between. This CDR3 has 12 residues. The CDR3 protein is CSARENREYQYF. CDR3 nucleotides: TGCAGTGCTAGAGAAAACCGGGAGTACCAGTACTTC.

This clonotype was seen ten or more times. The V call is TRBV28, the J call TRBJ2-7, with D perhaps matching TRBD1 or TRBD2 (5 bases each). From germline, CDR1 is MDHEN and CDR2 SYDVKM. The CDR3 extends over 14 amino acids. V lost 0 bases, J lost 4 bases, and 10 bases lay in between. The CDR3 region is CASSLWGDGYEQYF. Here the CDR3 DNA reads TGTGCCAGCAGTTTATGGGGGGACGGGTACGAGCAGTACTTC.

This clonotype was found many times. CDR3 loop: CASSLLTSGGPGDTQYF. The CDR3 DNA reads TGTGCCAGCAGTCTACTGACTAGCGGGGGGCCAGGAGATACGCAGTATTTT. This chain links TRBV6-1 with TRBJ2-3; 13 bases fit TRBD2. In germline, CDR1 is MNHNS, CDR2 SASEGT. Trimming cost V 5 bases and J 5 bases; bases outside gene matches: 10. The CDR3 is 17 residues long.

This clonotype was recorded many times. Just one base apart from a much larger clone, this may be a read error. V and J are TRBV7-2 and TRBJ2-1; no firm D call. V was clipped by 0 bases and J by 1 base, with 7 bases between them. The germline CDR1 and CDR2 sequences are SGHTA and FQGNSA. The length of the CDR3 is 15 residues. In DNA form, the CDR3 reads TGTGCCAGCAGCTTAGCAGTGAGATCCTACAATGAGCAGTTCTTC. It specifies CASSLAVRSYNEQFF.

By share, this clonotype ranks as medium-sized. The J gene is TRBJ1-1, the V gene TRBV5-6; D gene uncertain. The CDR3 spans 14 residues. V shed 4 bases and J shed 7 bases, with 17 bases lying between them. Germline CDR1 reads SGHDT; CDR2 reads YYEEEE. CDR3 sequence reads: CASSTGLEPVEAFF. CDR3 DNA: TGTGCCAGCAGCACCGGCCTGGAACCCGTTGAAGCTTTCTTT.

As to this clonotype: Being one base from a much bigger clone, this may be a read error. The chain is built from TRBV7-2 and TRBJ1-2; D unresolved. The CDR3 is 14 amino acids. The germline gives CDR1 SGHTA, CDR2 FQGNSA. V lost 1 base, J lost 4 bases, and 10 bases lay in between. The chain's CDR3 is CASSLGGKGYGYTF. Here the CDR3 DNA reads TGTGCCAGCAGCTTAGGAGGAAAGGGCTATGGCTACACCTTC.

This clonotype was counted many times. The rearrangement links TRBV20-1 to TRBJ2-7; no clear D. The CDR3 extends over 13 amino acids. Looked up from germline, CDR1 is DFQATT and CDR2 is SNEGSKA (reference sequence). The V end lost 3 bases, the J end lost 3 bases, and 12 bases lay between the germline ends. This CDR3 reads CSARDGSFYEQYF. For the CDR3, the DNA is TGCAGTGCTAGGGATGGGTCTTTCTACGAGCAGTACTTC.

The table lists this clonotype with many counts. The chain is built from TRBV9 and TRBJ2-3; tentative D call: TRBD1 (6 bases). Deletions cut 2 bases from V and 1 base from J, with 14 bases between. CDR1 SGDLS and CDR2 YYNGEE come from the germline V gene. The length of the CDR3 is 16 residues. CDR3 region: CASSVDVGHRTDTQYF. DNA of the CDR3: TGTGCCAGCAGCGTGGACGTGGGACATCGCACAGATACGCAGTATTTT.

This clonotype was found many times. The genes are TRBV15 and TRBJ2-7; 7 positions agree with TRBD1. The CDR3 contains 15 residues. The trim removed 3 bases at V and 2 bases at J, leaving 7 bases unmatched. Germline CDR1 and CDR2: LNHNV and YYDKDF (reference sequence). The CDR3: CATSRPRDSPYEQYF. CDR3 in DNA: TGTGCCACCAGCAGGCCGAGGGACAGCCCCTACGAGCAGTACTTC.

This clonotype was found many times. The J gene is TRBJ1-4, the V gene TRBV11-2; no clear D. CDR1 is SGHAT and CDR2 is FQNNGV in the germline V gene. Trimming shortened V by 5 bases and J by 8 bases, and 15 bases separated the two germline ends. The CDR3 has 14 residues. The DNA for the CDR3 is TGTGCCAGCAGCCCCTTAGGAGGGAGAGAAAAACTGTTTTTT. It is translated as CASSPLGGREKLFF.

The table lists this clonotype with many counts. V usage is TRBV20-1 and J usage is TRBJ2-7, with D perhaps matching TRBD2 (5 bases). V was pared by 3 bases and J by 5 bases, with 14 bases between. The germline gives CDR1 DFQATT, CDR2 SNEGSKA (reference sequence). This CDR3 region has 13 residues. The CDR3 reads CSARWGVENEQYF. CDR3 coding DNA: TGCAGTGCTAGGTGGGGAGTTGAAAACGAGCAGTACTTC.

The sample holds many counts of this clonotype. The rearrangement links TRBV20-1 to TRBJ2-7; 10 bases are a match to TRBD2. Germline CDR1 DFQATT, CDR2 SNEGSKA (reference sequence). The CDR3 consists of 14 residues. With 4 bases clipped from V and 3 bases from J, the junction kept 6 bases outside the gene matches. The CDR3 is CSATASGRVYEQYF. DNA for the CDR3: TGCAGTGCTACCGCCAGCGGGAGGGTCTACGAGCAGTACTTC.

This clonotype was observed many times. The chain carries TRBV3-1 and TRBJ1-1; unclear D gene. Germline CDR1 LGHDT, CDR2 YNNKEL (reference sequence). This CDR3 has 12 amino acids. V gave up 3 bases and J gave up 5 bases, with 7 bases separating them. The CDR3 is CASSQGWTEAFF. In DNA, the CDR3 is TGTGCCAGCAGCCAGGGGTGGACTGAAGCTTTCTTT.

The table lists this clonotype with many counts. This rearrangement joins TRBV6-1 to TRBJ1-1; D not certain. Trimming left V 6 bases short and J 3 bases short, with 8 bases between. The V gene's germline CDR1 is MNHNS and CDR2 SASEGT. The CDR3 is 12 residues long. The CDR3 here is CASSQVYTEAFF. CDR3 coding DNA: TGTGCCAGCAGCCAGGTTTACACTGAAGCTTTCTTT.